The 19 T cell receptor beta chains below all came from one sample that was sequenced in a study of sequential checkpoint blockade in melanoma. As to treatment: randomized to nivolumab then ipilimumab (arm A) or the reverse (arm B). The repertoire was sequenced with immunoSEQ multiplex PCR; TCRdb's copy has only in-frame clones and lacks some. The sample includes about 6,400 clones, roughly a fifth seen only once; the top ten take 15% to 20%. The sample in question was tumor tissue (inferred from file names), obtained from a patient given nivolumab and ipilimumab in sequence. The source is a human donor with melanoma.

This clone is termed medium-sized. This chain links TRBV11-3 with TRBJ1-4, with 8 positions matching TRBD1. V lost 5 bases, J lost 3 bases, and 14 bases stayed unmatched. CDR3 length: 18 residues. Germline assignment: CDR1 SGHNT and CDR2 YENEEA. The chain's CDR3 is CASSPDRGDFVSNEKLFF. CDR3 coding DNA: TGTGCCAGCAGCCCAGACAGGGGTGATTTCGTGTCTAATGAAAAACTGTTTTTT.

By sample share, this clone is medium-sized (0.01 to 0.1%). The rearrangement joins TRBV11-3 to TRBJ2-3; D could derive from TRBD1 or TRBD2 (5 bases each). The CDR3 runs 16 residues. V was pared by 5 bases and J by 0 bases, with 15 bases between. Germline V gene sequence: CDR1 SGHNT, CDR2 YENEEA. The CDR3 here is CASSPSRGASTDTQYF. CDR3 nucleotide sequence: TGTGCCAGCAGCCCCTCGAGGGGAGCTAGCACAGATACGCAGTATTTT.

The V and J genes are TRBV10-3 and TRBJ1-5; TRBD1 might be the D (5 bases). Germline CDR1 ENHRY, CDR2 SYGVKD. This CDR3 is built from 16 residues. Trimming left V 10 bases short and J 0 bases short, with 19 bases between. The CDR3: CASVRKGELSNQPQHF. As DNA, the CDR3 is TGTGCCAGCGTGAGGAAAGGGGAGCTTAGCAATCAGCCCCAGCATTTT.

This clone appeared a few times. This sequence joins TRBV11-3 and TRBJ1-1, with D maybe TRBD1 (5 bases). Germline-derived CDR1 and CDR2 are SGHNT and YENEEA. Trimming cost V 2 bases and J 2 bases, with 12 bases left between them. The CDR3 has 15 amino acids. CDR3 DNA sequence: TGTGCCAGCAGCTTATTGCTGGGACCTAACACTGAAGCTTTCTTT. This sequence encodes CASSLLLGPNTEAFF.

This clone was seen a handful of times. V usage is TRBV6-8 and J usage is TRBJ2-7; D unresolved. V was cut by 2 bases and J by 9 bases, with 14 bases left in between. In germline, CDR1 is MNHGY, CDR2 SAAAGT. The CDR3 has 13 amino acids. The DNA for the CDR3 is TGTGCCAGCAGTTACGTCCATAGGTCGGGGCAGTACTTC. It specifies CASSYVHRSGQYF.

This clone was picked up a small number of times. CDR3 in amino acids: CASSQDWGRDRVEFGADTQYF. DNA of the CDR3: TGCGCCAGCAGCCAAGATTGGGGGCGGGACAGGGTTGAGTTTGGCGCAGATACGCAGTATTTT. The chain uses TRBV1 and TRBJ2-3; TRBD1 reflects the table's D call only, with no check against the DNA. TRBV1 is termed a pseudogene. CDR3 size: 21 residues.

The V and J genes are TRBV19 and TRBJ1-2, with 8 bases fitting TRBD1. J gave up 0 bases and V 5 bases, and 2 bases lay outside the gene matches. The CDR3 has 14 residues. CDR1 LNHDA and CDR2 SQIVND come from the germline V gene (reference sequence). The CDR3 nucleotides read TGTGCCAGTAGTGTCAGGGGGCCTAACTATGGCTACACCTTC. It encodes CASSVRGPNYGYTF. The variable domain in full, completed from reference TRBV19 and TRBJ1-2, reads DGGITQSPKYLFRKEGQNVTLSCEQNLNHDAMYWYRQDPGQGLRLIYYSQIVNDFQKGDIAEGYSVSREKKESFPLTVTSAQKNPTAFYLCASSVRGPNYGYTFGSGTRLTVV.

This clone appeared many times. The chain recombines TRBV2 with TRBJ1-5; the D gene is possibly TRBD1 (5 bases). Trimming left V 4 bases short and J 0 bases short, with 16 bases between. Per germline, CDR1 SNHLY and CDR2 FYNNEI. This CDR3 contains 17 residues. This CDR3 reads CASSVSTGLYSNQPQHF. The CDR3 DNA sequence: TGTGCCAGCAGTGTGAGTACAGGATTATATAGCAATCAGCCCCAGCATTTT.

In its sample, this clone ranks as medium-sized. The chain recombines TRBV11-3 with TRBJ2-7, with 10 bases aligning to TRBD1. The germline V gene has CDR1 SGHNT and CDR2 YENEEA. The ends lost 5 bases at V and 6 bases at J; junction bases unmatched: 7. CDR3 size: 14 residues. The CDR3 DNA reads as TGTGCCAGCAGCACCTGGACAGGGGGTCGCGAGCAGTACTTC. It translates to CASSTWTGGREQYF.

A few counts support this clone. The V gene is TRBV7-1, the J gene TRBJ2-5; the match to TRBD1 covers 7 bases. TRBV7-1 is designated an ORF whose function remains uncertain. The CDR3 is made up of 13 amino acids. The V gene end was trimmed by 7 bases and the J gene end by 2 bases; junction bases not matched to a gene: 4. Here the CDR3 reads CASTSRGQETQYF. DNA for the CDR3: TGTGCCAGCACATCCAGGGGGCAAGAGACCCAGTACTTC.

In this sample, this clone turned up a few times. J is TRBJ1-1 and V is TRBV6-8; D is possibly TRBD1 (5 bases). Germline V gives CDR1 MNHGY, CDR2 SAAAGT. The V end was cut by 11 bases, the J end by 1 base, with 14 bases between. The CDR3 runs 13 residues. This CDR3 is CAVSETGNTEAFF. In nucleotides, the CDR3 is TGTGCCGTCAGCGAAACAGGGAACACTGAAGCTTTCTTT.

The chain carries TRBV11-3 and TRBJ2-1, with TRBD2 matching 11 bases. Germline CDR1 and CDR2: SGHNT and YENEEA. Trimming took 5 bases from V and 5 from J; bases not matched to a gene: 20. The CDR3 runs 20 residues. CDR3 in DNA: TGTGCCAGCAGCCAAGGTTCCTCTAGCGGGGGGATAGTATTCAACAATGAGCAGTTCTTC. Translated: CASSQGSSSGGIVFNNEQFF.

By frequency in the sample, this clone is medium-sized. This rearrangement joins TRBV11-3 to TRBJ2-3; 10 positions match TRBD2. The V gene end was trimmed by 3 bases and the J gene end by 0 bases; junction bases not matched to a gene: 3. The CDR3 is 16 residues long. Looked up from germline, CDR1 is SGHNT and CDR2 is YENEEA. Here the CDR3 DNA reads TGTGCCAGCAGCTTGATAGCGGGGGGCAGCACAGATACGCAGTATTTT. Encoded protein: CASSLIAGGSTDTQYF.

J is TRBJ1-1 and V is TRBV18, with 8 bases lining up with TRBD1. There are 14 residues in the CDR3. The germline CDR1 and CDR2 sequences are KGHSH and LQKENI. Germline trimming cut 3 bases from V and 1 base from J; bases unmatched to any gene: 1. The CDR3 sequence: CASSPTGANTEAFF. The CDR3 DNA follows: TGTGCCAGCTCACCGACAGGGGCGAACACTGAAGCTTTCTTT.

This clone occurred a few times. The chain links TRBV5-1 to TRBJ2-7; D gene unclear. This CDR3 has 16 amino acids. The V end was cut by 2 bases, the J end by 5 bases, with 20 bases between. The germline gives CDR1 SGHRS, CDR2 YFSETQ. The CDR3 sequence: CASSLDGPFGMDEQYF. As DNA, the CDR3 is TGCGCCAGCAGCTTAGACGGGCCCTTCGGTATGGACGAGCAGTACTTC.

By share, this clone ranks as medium-sized (0.01 to 0.1%). CDR3 nucleotides: TGTGCCAGCAGGGGGACATCTTCAACTAATGAAAAACTGTTTTTT. Translation gives CASRGTSSTNEKLFF. V is TRBV6-8 and J is TRBJ1-4; D is possibly TRBD1 (6 bases). The germline V gene has CDR1 MNHGY and CDR2 SAAAGT. V lost 6 bases, J lost 0 bases, and 11 bases lay in between. The length of the CDR3 is 15 residues.

This clone is judged medium-sized. J is TRBJ2-7 and V is TRBV14; D gene unclear. The CDR3 has 13 amino acids. V was cut by 4 bases and J by 3 bases, with 10 bases left in between. Per the germline V gene, CDR1 is SGHDN and CDR2 is FVKESK. CDR3 amino acids: CASSPGKGYEQYF. The CDR3 bases are TGTGCCAGCAGCCCAGGCAAGGGCTACGAGCAGTACTTC. Combining the CDR3 with reference TRBV14 and TRBJ2-7 gives the whole variable domain EAGVTQFPSHSVIEKGQTVTLRCDPISGHDNLYWYRRVMGKEIKFLLHFVKESKQDESGMPNNRFLAERTGGTYSTLKVQPAELEDSGVYFCASSPGKGYEQYFGPGTRLTVT.

This clone occurred a few times. This chain uses TRBV28 with TRBJ2-5, with 15 bases lining up with TRBD2. This CDR3 has 17 amino acids. Germline V gene data show CDR1 as MDHEN and CDR2 as SYDVKM. V gave up 2 bases and J gave up 4 bases; unmatched junction bases: 5. CDR3 amino acids: CASSLGLAGGPGETQYF. The CDR3 DNA is TGTGCCAGCAGTTTAGGACTAGCGGGGGGGCCAGGAGAGACCCAGTACTTC.

This clone was counted many times. This sequence joins TRBV11-3 and TRBJ2-3, with 12 nucleotides matching TRBD1. V lost 4 bases, J lost 3 bases, and 5 bases stayed unmatched. CDR3 size: 16 residues. Germline CDR1 and CDR2: SGHNT and YENEEA. This CDR3 reads CASSSGGQGATDTQYF. CDR3 sequence (DNA): TGTGCCAGCAGCTCTGGGGGACAGGGGGCAACAGATACGCAGTATTTT.